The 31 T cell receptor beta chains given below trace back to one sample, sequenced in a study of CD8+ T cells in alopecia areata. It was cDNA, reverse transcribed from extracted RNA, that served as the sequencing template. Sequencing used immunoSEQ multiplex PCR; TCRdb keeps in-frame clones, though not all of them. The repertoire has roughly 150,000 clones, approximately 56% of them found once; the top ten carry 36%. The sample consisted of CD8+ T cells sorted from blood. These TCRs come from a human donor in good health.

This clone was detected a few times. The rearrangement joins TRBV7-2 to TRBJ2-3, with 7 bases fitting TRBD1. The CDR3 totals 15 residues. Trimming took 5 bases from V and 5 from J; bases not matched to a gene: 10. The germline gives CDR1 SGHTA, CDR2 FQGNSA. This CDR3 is CASSKGASTLDTQYF. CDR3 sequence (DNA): TGTGCCAGCAGCAAGGGGGCTAGTACGTTAGATACGCAGTATTTT.

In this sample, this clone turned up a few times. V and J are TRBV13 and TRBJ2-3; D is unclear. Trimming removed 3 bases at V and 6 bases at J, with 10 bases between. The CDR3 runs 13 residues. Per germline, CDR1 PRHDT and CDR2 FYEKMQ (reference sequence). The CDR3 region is CASSFWLPDTQYF. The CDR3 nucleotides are TGTGCCAGCAGCTTTTGGCTCCCCGATACGCAGTATTTT. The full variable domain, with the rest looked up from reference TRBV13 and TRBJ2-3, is AAGVIQSPRHLIKEKRETATLKCYPIPRHDTVYWYQQGPGQDPQFLISFYEKMQSDKGSIPDRFSAQQFSDYHSELNMSSLELGDSALYFCASSFWLPDTQYFGPGTRLTVL.

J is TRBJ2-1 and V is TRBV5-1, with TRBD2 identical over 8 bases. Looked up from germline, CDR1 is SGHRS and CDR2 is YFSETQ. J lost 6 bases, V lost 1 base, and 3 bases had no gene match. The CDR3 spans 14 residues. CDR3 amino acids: CASSLFLAGNEQFF. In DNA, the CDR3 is TGCGCCAGCAGCTTGTTTCTAGCGGGCAATGAGCAGTTCTTC.

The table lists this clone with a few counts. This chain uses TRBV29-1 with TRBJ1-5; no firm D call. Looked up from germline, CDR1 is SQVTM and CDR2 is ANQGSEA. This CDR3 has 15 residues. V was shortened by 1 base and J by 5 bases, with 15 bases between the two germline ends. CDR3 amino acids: CSVEGIPEADQPQHF. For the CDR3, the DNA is TGCAGCGTTGAAGGCATCCCAGAGGCCGATCAGCCCCAGCATTTT.

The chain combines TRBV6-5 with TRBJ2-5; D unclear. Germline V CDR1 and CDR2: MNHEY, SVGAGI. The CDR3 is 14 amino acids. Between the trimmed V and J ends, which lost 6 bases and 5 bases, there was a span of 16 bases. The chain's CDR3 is CASSPSSEGETQYF. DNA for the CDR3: TGTGCCAGCAGCCCCTCGTCCGAAGGGGAGACCCAGTACTTC.

The CDR3 region has the DNA TGTGCCAGCAGCTCGAGCGGTCCCGAGACCCAGTACTTC. This gives the protein CASSSSGPETQYF. This chain uses TRBV7-9 with TRBJ2-5; D perhaps matches TRBD2 (5 bases). V was clipped by 4 bases and J by 5 bases, with 11 bases between them. The CDR3 loop spans 13 amino acids. The germline gives CDR1 SEHNR, CDR2 FQNEAQ (reference sequence). The variable domain in full, with the rest retrieved from reference TRBV7-9 and TRBJ2-5, is DTGVSQNPRHKITKRGQNVTFRCDPISEHNRLYWYRQTLGQGPEFLTYFQNEAQLEKSRLLSDRFSAERPKGSFSTLEIQRTEQGDSAMYLCASSSSGPETQYFGPGTRLLVL.

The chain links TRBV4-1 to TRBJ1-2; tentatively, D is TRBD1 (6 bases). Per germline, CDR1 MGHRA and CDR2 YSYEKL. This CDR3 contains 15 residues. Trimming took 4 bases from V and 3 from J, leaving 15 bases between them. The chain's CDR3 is CASSPRIGGDYGYTF. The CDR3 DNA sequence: TGCGCCAGCAGCCCAAGGATAGGGGGAGACTATGGCTACACCTTC.

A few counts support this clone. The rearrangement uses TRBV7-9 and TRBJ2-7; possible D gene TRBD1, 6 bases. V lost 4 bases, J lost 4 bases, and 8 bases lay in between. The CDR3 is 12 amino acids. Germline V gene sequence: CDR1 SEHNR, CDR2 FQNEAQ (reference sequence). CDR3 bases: TGTGCCAGCAGCTATCAGGGGTACGAGCAGTACTTC. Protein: CASSYQGYEQYF. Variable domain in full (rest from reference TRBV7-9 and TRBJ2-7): DTGVSQNPRHKITKRGQNVTFRCDPISEHNRLYWYRQTLGQGPEFLTYFQNEAQLEKSRLLSDRFSAERPKGSFSTLEIQRTEQGDSAMYLCASSYQGYEQYFGPGTRLTVT.

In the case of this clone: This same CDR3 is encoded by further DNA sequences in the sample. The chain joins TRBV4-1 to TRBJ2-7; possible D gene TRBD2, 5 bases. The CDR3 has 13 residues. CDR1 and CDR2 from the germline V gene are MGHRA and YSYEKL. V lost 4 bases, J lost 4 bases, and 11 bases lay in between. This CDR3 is CASSPGLEYEQYF. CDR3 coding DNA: TGCGCCAGCAGCCCCGGACTTGAGTACGAGCAGTACTTC.

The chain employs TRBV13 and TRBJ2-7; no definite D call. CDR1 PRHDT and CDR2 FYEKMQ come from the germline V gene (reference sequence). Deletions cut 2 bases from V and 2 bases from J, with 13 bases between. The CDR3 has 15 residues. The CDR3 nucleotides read TGTGCCAGCAGCTTATCTGAGGCCCGTCCCTACGAGCAGTACTTC. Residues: CASSLSEARPYEQYF.

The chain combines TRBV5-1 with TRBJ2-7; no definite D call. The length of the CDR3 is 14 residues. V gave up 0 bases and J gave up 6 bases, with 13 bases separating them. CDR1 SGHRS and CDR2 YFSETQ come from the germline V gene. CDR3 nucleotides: TGCGCCAGCAGCTTGGCCGGGCCAAGTACCGAGCAGTACTTC. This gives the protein CASSLAGPSTEQYF.

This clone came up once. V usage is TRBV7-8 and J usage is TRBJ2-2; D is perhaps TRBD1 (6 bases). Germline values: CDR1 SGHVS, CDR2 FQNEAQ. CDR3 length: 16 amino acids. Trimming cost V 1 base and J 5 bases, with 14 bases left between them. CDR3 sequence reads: CASSLVGGVGTGELFF. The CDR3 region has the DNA TGTGCCAGCAGCTTAGTAGGGGGAGTGGGAACCGGGGAGCTGTTTTTT. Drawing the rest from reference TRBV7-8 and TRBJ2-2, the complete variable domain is GAGVSQSPRYKVAKRGQDVALRCDPISGHVSLFWYQQALGQGPEFLTYFQNEAQLDKSGLPSDRFFAERPEGSVSTLKIQRTQQEDSAVYLCASSLVGGVGTGELFFGEGSRLTVL.

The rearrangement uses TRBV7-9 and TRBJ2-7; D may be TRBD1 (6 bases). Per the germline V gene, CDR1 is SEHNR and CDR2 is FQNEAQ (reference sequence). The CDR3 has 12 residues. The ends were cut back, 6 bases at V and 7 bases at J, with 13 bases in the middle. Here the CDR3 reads CASRKGVDEQYF. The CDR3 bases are TGTGCCAGCAGAAAGGGGGTGGATGAGCAGTACTTC.

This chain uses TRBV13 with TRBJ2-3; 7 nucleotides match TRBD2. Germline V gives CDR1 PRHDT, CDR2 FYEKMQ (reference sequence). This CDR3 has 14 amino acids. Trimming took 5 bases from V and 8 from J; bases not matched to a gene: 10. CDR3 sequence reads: CASSPPAGVATQYF. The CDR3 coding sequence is TGTGCCAGCAGCCCCCCTGCGGGAGTCGCTACGCAGTATTTT.

CDR3 DNA: TGCAGCGTCGGGACACTTCCGGGGGGCTATGGCTACACCTTC. This codes for CSVGTLPGGYGYTF. The chain has TRBV29-1 and TRBJ1-2, with D tentatively TRBD1 (6 bases). Germline V gene sequence: CDR1 SQVTM, CDR2 ANQGSEA. The CDR3 totals 14 residues. V shed 6 bases and J shed 4 bases, with 18 bases lying between them.

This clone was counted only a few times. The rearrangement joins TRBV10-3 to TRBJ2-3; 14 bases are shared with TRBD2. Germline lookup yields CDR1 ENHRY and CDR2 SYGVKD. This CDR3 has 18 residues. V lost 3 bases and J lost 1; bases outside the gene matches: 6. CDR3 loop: CAISDPGLAGVGTDTQYF. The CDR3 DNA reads TGTGCCATCAGTGACCCGGGACTAGCGGGAGTAGGCACAGATACGCAGTATTTT.

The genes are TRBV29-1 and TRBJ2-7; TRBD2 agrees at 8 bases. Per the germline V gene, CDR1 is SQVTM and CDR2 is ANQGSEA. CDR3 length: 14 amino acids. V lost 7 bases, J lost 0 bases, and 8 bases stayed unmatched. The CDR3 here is CSAGGDLYSYEQYF. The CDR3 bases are TGCAGCGCGGGAGGGGACTTATACTCCTACGAGCAGTACTTC.

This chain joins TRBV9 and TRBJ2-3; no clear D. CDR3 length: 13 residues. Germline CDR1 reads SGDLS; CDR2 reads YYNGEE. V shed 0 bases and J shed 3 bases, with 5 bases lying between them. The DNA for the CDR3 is TGTGCCAGCAGCGTAGTTGAGACAGATACGCAGTATTTT. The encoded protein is CASSVVETDTQYF.

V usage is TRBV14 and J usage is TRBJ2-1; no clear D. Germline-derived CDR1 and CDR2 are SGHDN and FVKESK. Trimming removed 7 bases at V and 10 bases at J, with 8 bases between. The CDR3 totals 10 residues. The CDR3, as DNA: TGTGCCAGCACTGAGAACGAGCAGTTCTTC. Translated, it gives CASTENEQFF.

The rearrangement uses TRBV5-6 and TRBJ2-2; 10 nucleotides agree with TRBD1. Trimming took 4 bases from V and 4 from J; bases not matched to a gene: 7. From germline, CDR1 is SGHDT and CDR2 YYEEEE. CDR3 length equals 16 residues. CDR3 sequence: CASSPDRGRITGELFF. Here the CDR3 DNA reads TGTGCCAGCAGCCCCGACAGGGGGCGCATCACCGGGGAGCTGTTTTTT.

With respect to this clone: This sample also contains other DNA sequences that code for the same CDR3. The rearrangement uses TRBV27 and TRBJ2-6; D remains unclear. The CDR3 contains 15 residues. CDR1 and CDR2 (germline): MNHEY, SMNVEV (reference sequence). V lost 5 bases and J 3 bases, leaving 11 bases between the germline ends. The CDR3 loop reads CASSPTGSGANVLTF. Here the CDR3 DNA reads TGTGCCAGCAGTCCTACGGGCAGTGGGGCCAACGTCCTGACTTTC.

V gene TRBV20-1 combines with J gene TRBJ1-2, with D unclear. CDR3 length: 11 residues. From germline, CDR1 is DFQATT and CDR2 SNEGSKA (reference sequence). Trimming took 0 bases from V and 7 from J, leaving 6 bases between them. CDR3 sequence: CSARDLAGYTF. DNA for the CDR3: TGCAGTGCTAGAGATTTAGCTGGCTACACCTTC.

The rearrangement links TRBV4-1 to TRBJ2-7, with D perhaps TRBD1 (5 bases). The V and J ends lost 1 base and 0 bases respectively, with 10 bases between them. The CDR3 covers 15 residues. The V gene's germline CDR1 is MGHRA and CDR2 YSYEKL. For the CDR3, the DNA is TGCGCCAGCAGCCAAGTACAGGCCTTCTCCTACGAGCAGTACTTC. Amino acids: CASSQVQAFSYEQYF.

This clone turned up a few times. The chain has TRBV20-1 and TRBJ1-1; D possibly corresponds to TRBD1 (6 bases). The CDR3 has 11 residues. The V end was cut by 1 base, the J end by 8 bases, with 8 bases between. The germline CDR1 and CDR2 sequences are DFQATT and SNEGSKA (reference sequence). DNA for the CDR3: TGCAGTGCTAGAGTCGACAGGGAAGCTTTCTTT. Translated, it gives CSARVDREAFF.

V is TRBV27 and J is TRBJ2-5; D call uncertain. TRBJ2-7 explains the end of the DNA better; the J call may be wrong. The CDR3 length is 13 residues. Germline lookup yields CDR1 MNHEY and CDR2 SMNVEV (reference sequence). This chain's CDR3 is CASGTTVTYEQYF. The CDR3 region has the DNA TGTGCCAGCGGAACAACAGTTACCTACGAGCAGTACTTC.

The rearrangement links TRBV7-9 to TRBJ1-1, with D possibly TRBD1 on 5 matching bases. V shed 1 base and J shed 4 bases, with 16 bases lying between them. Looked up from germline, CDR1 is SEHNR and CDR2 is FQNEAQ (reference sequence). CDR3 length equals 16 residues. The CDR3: CASSLEGPGLLTEAFF. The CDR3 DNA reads TGTGCCAGCAGCTTAGAAGGGCCAGGGCTCCTCACTGAAGCTTTCTTT.

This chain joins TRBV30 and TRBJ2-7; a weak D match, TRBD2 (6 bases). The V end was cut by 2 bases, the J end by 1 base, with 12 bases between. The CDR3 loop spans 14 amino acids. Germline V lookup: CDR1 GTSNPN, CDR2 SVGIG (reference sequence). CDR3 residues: CAWSSATSSYEQYF. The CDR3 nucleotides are TGTGCCTGGAGTTCAGCGACTAGTTCCTACGAGCAGTACTTC.

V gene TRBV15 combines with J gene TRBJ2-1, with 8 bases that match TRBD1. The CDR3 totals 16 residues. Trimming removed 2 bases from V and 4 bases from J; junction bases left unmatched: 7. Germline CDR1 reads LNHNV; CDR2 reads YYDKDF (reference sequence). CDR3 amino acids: CATSRTGQGEYNEQFF. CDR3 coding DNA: TGTGCCACCAGCAGAACCGGACAGGGAGAATACAATGAGCAGTTCTTC.

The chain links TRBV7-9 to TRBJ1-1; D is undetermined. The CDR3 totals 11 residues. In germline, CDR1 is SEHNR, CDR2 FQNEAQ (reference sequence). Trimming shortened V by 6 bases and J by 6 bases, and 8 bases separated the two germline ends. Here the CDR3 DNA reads TGTGCCAGCAGTTGGTCCTCTGAAGCTTTCTTT. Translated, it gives CASSWSSEAFF.

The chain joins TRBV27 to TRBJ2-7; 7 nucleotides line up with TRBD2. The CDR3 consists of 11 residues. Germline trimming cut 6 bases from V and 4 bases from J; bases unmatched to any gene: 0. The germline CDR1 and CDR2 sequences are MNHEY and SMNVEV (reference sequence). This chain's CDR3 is CASSGGYEQYF. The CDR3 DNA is TGTGCCAGCAGCGGGGGGTACGAGCAGTACTTC.

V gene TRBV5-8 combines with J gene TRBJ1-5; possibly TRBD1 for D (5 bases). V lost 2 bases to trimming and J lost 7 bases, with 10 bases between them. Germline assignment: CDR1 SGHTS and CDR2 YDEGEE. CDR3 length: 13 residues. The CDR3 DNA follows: TGTGCCAGCAGCTTTGAGGGGATACAGCCCCAGCATTTT. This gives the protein CASSFEGIQPQHF. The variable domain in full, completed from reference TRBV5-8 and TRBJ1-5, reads EAGVTQSPTHLIKTRGQQATLRCSPISGHTSVYWYQQALGLGLQFLLWYDEGEERNRGNFPPRFSGRQFPNYSSELNVNALELEDSALYLCASSFEGIQPQHFGDGTRLSIL.